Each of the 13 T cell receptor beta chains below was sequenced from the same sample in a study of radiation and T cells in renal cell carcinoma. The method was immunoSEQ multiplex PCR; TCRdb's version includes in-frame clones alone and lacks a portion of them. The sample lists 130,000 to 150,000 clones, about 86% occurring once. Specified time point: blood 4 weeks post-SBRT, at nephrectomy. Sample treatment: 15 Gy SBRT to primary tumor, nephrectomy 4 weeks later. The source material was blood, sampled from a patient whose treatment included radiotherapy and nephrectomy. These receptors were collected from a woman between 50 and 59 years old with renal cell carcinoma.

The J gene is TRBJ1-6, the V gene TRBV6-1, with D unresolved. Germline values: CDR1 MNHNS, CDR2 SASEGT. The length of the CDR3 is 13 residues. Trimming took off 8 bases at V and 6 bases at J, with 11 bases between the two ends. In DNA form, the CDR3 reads TGTGCCAGCGGGCCCCAGCTTAATTCACCCCTCCACTTT. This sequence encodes CASGPQLNSPLHF.

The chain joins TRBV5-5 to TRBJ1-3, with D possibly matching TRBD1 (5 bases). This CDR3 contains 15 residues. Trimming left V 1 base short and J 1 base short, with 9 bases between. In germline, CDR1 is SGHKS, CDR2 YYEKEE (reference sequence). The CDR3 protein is CASSLPSGSGNTIYF. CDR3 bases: TGTGCCAGCAGCTTGCCATCAGGGTCTGGAAACACCATATATTTT. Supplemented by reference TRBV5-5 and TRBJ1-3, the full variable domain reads DAGVTQSPTHLIKTRGQQVTLRCSPISGHKSVSWYQQVLGQGPQFIFQYYEKEERGRGNFPDRFSARQFPNYSSELNVNALLLGDSALYLCASSLPSGSGNTIYFGEGSWLTVV.

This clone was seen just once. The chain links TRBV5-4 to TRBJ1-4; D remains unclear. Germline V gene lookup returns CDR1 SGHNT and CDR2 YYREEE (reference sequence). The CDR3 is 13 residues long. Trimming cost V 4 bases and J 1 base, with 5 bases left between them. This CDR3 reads CASSGRTNEKLFF. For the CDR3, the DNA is TGTGCCAGCAGCGGGCGAACTAATGAAAAACTGTTTTTT.

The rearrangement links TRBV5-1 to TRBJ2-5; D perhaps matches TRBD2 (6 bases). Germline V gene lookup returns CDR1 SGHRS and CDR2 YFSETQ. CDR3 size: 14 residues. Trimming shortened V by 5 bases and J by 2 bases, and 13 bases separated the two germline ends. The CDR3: CASSSGTLQETQYF. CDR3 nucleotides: TGCGCCAGCAGTTCCGGGACTCTACAAGAGACCCAGTACTTC. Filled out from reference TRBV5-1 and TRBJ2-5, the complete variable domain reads KAGVTQTPRYLIKTRGQQVTLSCSPISGHRSVSWYQQTPGQGLQFLFEYFSETQRNKGNFPGRFSGRQFSNSRSEMNVSTLELGDSALYLCASSSGTLQETQYFGPGTRLLVL.

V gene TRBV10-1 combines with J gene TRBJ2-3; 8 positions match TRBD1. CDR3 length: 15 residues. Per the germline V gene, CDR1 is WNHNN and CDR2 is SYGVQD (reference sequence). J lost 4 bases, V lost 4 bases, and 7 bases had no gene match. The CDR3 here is CASSVAGGLADTQYF. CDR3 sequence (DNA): TGCGCCAGCAGTGTGGCAGGGGGCTTAGCAGATACGCAGTATTTT.

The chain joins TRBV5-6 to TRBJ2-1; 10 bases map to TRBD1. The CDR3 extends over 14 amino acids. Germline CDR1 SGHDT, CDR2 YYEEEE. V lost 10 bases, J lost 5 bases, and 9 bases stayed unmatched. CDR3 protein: CADRGTGAHNEQFF. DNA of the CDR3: TGTGCCGACCGGGGGACAGGGGCCCACAATGAGCAGTTCTTC. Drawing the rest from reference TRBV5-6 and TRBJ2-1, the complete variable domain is DAGVTQSPTHLIKTRGQQVTLRCSPKSGHDTVSWYQQALGQGPQFIFQYYEEEERQRGNFPDRFSGHQFPNYSSELNVNALLLGDSALYLCADRGTGAHNEQFFGPGTRLTVL.

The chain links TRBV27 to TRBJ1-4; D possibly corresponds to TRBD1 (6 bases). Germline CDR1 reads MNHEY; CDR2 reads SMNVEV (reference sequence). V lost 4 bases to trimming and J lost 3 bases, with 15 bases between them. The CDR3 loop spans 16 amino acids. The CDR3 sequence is CASSSQQGGANEKLFF. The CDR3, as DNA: TGTGCCAGCAGTTCTCAACAAGGGGGGGCTAATGAAAAACTGTTTTTT.

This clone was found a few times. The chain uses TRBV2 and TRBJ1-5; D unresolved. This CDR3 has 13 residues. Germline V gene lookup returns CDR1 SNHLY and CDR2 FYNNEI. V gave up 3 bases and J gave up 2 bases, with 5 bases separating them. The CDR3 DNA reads TGTGCCAGCAGTGACAGCCGCAATCAGCCCCAGCATTTT. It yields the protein CASSDSRNQPQHF.

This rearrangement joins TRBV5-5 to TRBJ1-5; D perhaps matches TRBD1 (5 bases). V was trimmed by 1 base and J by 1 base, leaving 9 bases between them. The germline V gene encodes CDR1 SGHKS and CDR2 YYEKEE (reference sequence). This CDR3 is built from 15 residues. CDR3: CASSLRGLSNQPQHF. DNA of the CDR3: TGTGCCAGCAGCTTGAGGGGACTAAGCAATCAGCCCCAGCATTTT.

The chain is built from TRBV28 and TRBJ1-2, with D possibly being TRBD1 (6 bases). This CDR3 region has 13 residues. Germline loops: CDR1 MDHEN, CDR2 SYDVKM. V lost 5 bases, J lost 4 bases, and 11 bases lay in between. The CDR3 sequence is CASSRGDLYGYTF. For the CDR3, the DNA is TGTGCCAGCAGTAGGGGGGACCTCTATGGCTACACCTTC.

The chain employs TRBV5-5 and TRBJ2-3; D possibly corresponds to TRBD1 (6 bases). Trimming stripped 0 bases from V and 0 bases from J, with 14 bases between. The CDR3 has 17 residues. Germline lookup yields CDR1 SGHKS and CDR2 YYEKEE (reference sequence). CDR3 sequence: CASSLGGQRSSTDTQYF. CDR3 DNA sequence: TGTGCCAGCAGCTTGGGCGGACAGAGATCTAGCACAGATACGCAGTATTTT.

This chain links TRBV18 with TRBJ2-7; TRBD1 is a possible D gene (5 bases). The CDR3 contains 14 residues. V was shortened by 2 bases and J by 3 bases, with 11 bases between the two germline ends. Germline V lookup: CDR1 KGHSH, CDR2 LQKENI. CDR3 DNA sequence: TGTGCCAGCTCACCAGCAGGGTACTTCTACGAGCAGTACTTC. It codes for CASSPAGYFYEQYF.

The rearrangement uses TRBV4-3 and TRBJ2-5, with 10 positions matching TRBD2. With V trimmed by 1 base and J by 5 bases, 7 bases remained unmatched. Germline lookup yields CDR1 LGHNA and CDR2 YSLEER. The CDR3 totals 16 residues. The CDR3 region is CASSQAASGSWETQYF. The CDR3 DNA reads TGCGCCAGCAGCCAAGCGGCTAGCGGGAGTTGGGAGACCCAGTACTTC.